A selection of T cell receptor beta chains follows, all from one sample in a study of circulating tumor DNA in untreated peripheral T-cell lymphoma. Measured with immunoSEQ multiplex PCR; TCRdb has only the in-frame clones, and not every one. The sample carries 150 to 200 clones, 85% to 90% recorded once. The specimen was cell-free DNA from blood serum. Receptors originate from a human donor with peripheral T-cell lymphoma. Both conserved end residues are trimmed from each CDR3. A D gene is named only where the DNA matches it firmly.

TRBV7-2 | TRBD2 | ASSFLAVQETQY
TRBV6-4 | TRBD2 | ASSASGGAGNEQF
TRBV25-1 | . | ASSESLSGVNTEAF
TRBV15 | . | ATSRAGQNTGELF
TRBV29-1 | . | SVEDPSLSGVVWVNTEAF
TRBV6-1 | TRBD2 | ASRRGGGDTQY
TRBV6-5 | . | ASSPQGGIRETQY
TRBV6-4 | TRBD2 | ASSELAGADTQY
TRBV11-2 | . | ASSSRPPGRSGNTIY
TRBV5-4 | . | ASSLAQASHGYT
TRBV5-4 | . | ASSLALSGEQY
TRBV7-9 | TRBD2 | ASTHNRLAGGGGTDTQY
TRBV7-2 | . | ASSLGASTDTQY
TRBV9 | TRBD2 | ASSVVLPGGGYEQY
TRBV5-6 | . | ASDPSNVTKSGQRPD
TRBV6-1 | . | ASSEATAGLMNEQY